These T cell receptor beta chains were read from a single sample in a study of blood T cell repertoires in COVID-19. Assay: immunoSEQ multiplex PCR; the TCRdb copy retains only in-frame clones and omits some. The data show roughly 300,000 clones, under 90% seen once. The specimen sequenced was PBMCs or T cells enriched from blood (not recorded which). All receptors come from a woman aged 18-29 years who had recovered from COVID-19. The CDR3 runs from the conserved cysteine through the conserved F or W. The D gene is left open where the match is weak. Clone size is given for some rows only: seen once, a few or many times, or a class if the clone is expanded.

NA,NA,TRBJ1-3,TRBV9,TGTGCCAGCAGCGTAGGGGAGAGCGGTATCTCTGGAAACACCATATATTTT,CASSVGESGISGNTIYF
NA,TRBD1,TRBJ1-6,TRBV18,TGTGCCAGCTCACCACCGGTAGTGGGACAGCCTAATTCACCCCTCCACTTT,CASSPPVVGQPNSPLHF
NA,TRBD1,TRBJ1-2,TRBV19,TGTGCCAGTAGTGCCGGTTACAGGGGGACCCCCAGCTATGGCTACACCTTC,CASSAGYRGTPSYGYTF
NA,NA,TRBJ2-2,TRBV5-8,TGTGCCAGCACCCCGTCCACGACCCCTAGCACCGGGGAGCTGTTTTTT,CASTPSTTPSTGELFF
NA,TRBD1,TRBJ1-5,TRBV12-5,TGTGCTAGTGGTTGGGGACAGGGGAACAATCAGCCCCAGCATTTT,CASGWGQGNNQPQHF
NA,TRBD1,TRBJ1-4,TRBV2,TGTGCCAGCAGGGACAGGGGGCTCGGTAATGAAAAACTGTTTTTT,CASRDRGLGNEKLFF
NA,TRBD2,TRBJ2-5,TRBV18,TGTGCCAGCTCCCCTACCTTAGGACTAGCGGGGTTTCACGAGACCCAGTACTTC,CASSPTLGLAGFHETQYF
NA,TRBD1,TRBJ1-2,TRBV19,TGTGCCAGTAGTAGGGACAGCCAGAACTATGGCTACACCTTC,CASSRDSQNYGYTF
NA,TRBD1,TRBJ1-2,TRBV4-1,TGCGCCAGCAGCCAAGAGGCGGACAGGGCTTATGGCTACACCTTC,CASSQEADRAYGYTF
NA,NA,TRBJ1-2,TRBV3-1/TRBV3-2,TGTGCCAGCAGCCAAGGGCAGGGCTATGGCTACACCTTC,CASSQGQGYGYTF
NA,NA,TRBJ1-5,TRBV27,TGTGCCAGCAGTCTCTCCAGGGTATATCAGCCCCAGCATTTT,CASSLSRVYQPQHF
NA,TRBD1,TRBJ1-2,TRBV29-1,TGCAGCGTTGGTGATACCGGGACAGGGGGGTTGAGGGGCTACACCTTC,CSVGDTGTGGLRGYTF
NA,NA,TRBJ2-3,TRBV6-5,TGTGCCAGCAGTTACCGCGGCACTAGCACAGATACGCAGTATTTT,CASSYRGTSTDTQYF
few,TRBD2,TRBJ2-2,TRBV30,TGTGCCTGGAGTCCATGGGGGGGGAACACCGGGGAGCTGTTTTTT,CAWSPWGGNTGELFF
NA,TRBD1,TRBJ2-2,TRBV11-2,TGTGCCAGCAACAGACAGGGGACGAACACCGGGGAGCTGTTTTTT,CASNRQGTNTGELFF
NA,TRBD1,TRBJ1-1,TRBV5-1,TGCGCCAGCAGCTGGGGGCGGGACAGGCCGAACACTGAAGCTTTCTTT,CASSWGRDRPNTEAFF
NA,TRBD1,TRBJ1-1,TRBV5-1,TGCGCCAGCAGCTGGACAGGGGTCATGAACACTGAAGCTTTCTTT,CASSWTGVMNTEAFF
NA,TRBD1,TRBJ2-7,TRBV24-1,TGTGCCACCAGTGATCCCAAGAGGGGGCTGTACGAGCAGTACTTC,CATSDPKRGLYEQYF
few,NA,TRBJ1-1,TRBV13,TGTGCCAGCAGCTTAGGGCAGGGGTATGAAGCTTTCTTT,CASSLGQGYEAFF
NA,NA,TRBJ2-1,TRBV19,TGTGCCAGTACCATCTACAATGAGCAGTTCTTC,CASTIYNEQFF
once,NA,TRBJ2-3,TRBV29-1,TGCAGCGTTGACGAGGCGGATATTGGAAGCACAGATACGCAGTATTTT,CSVDEADIGSTDTQYF
NA,NA,TRBJ2-2,TRBV18,TGTGCCAGCTCACCCGGGAAGGACACCGGGGAGCTGTTTTTT,CASSPGKDTGELFF
NA,NA,TRBJ2-4,TRBV21-1,TGTGCCAGCAGCAAGACCTTCCCCGGGTTGGAAAACATTCAGTACTTC,CASSKTFPGLENIQYF
NA,TRBD1,TRBJ2-1,TRBV19,TGTGCCAGTAGTATACCCCCGGGACAGGGGATCAATGAGCAGTTCTTC,CASSIPPGQGINEQFF
NA,NA,TRBJ2-5,TRBV28,TGTGCCAGCACCCTAGGGGGTTTGGTAGAGACCCAGTACTTC,CASTLGGLVETQYF
few,NA,TRBJ1-1,TRBV12-3/TRBV12-4,TGTGCCAGCAGTTACAGCTGGGAAGCTTTCTTT,CASSYSWEAFF
NA,NA,TRBJ2-5,TRBV18,TGTGCCAGCTCAAGGGACTCCCAAGAGACCCAGTACTTC,CASSRDSQETQYF